This T cell receptor beta chain was sequenced for a study of T cells in Graves' hyperthyroidism and ophthalmopathy. Study outcomes and limitations: Stable hyperthyroidism was told apart from ophthalmopathy by a model built on 13 V-J features.

Amplified TCR beta CDR3 regions came from RNA transcripts. First-round RT-PCR with HTBI primers amplified the TCR CDR3 region. TCRdb reprocessed the multiplex PCR reads with MiXCR, giving one entry per CDR3 protein. The sample carries approximately 410,000 distinct CDR3 sequences, roughly 14% recorded once. Trimming removed 4 bases from V and 2 bases from J; junction bases left unmatched: 10. The germline CDR1 and CDR2 sequences are SGHRS and YFSETQ. The CDR3 is 16 amino acids. This clonotype was counted between two and nine times. The antigen remains undetermined. The TCR sequence derives from a man aged 18-30 years with Graves' ophthalmopathy. Sequences were obtained from blood. The rearrangement uses TRBV5-1 and TRBJ2-3; TRBD2 agrees at 7 bases. The chain's CDR3 is CASSVPSGQVTDTQYF. CDR3 bases: TGCGCCAGCAGCGTTCCTAGCGGCCAAGTCACAGATACGCAGTATTTT.